The entry below gives a single T cell receptor beta chain sequence along with its context. Each participant's cohort was designated according to participant-reported clinical history. Each recovered donor of Cohort 3 presented with two negative PCRs, clearance, or symptom resolution. This specimen comes from a study of blood T cell repertoires in COVID-19. About the research overall: The samples span acute and convalescent COVID-19 from the United States, Italy and Spain. T cells, B-cell-depleted T cells, or PBMCs provided the cDNA or gDNA that served as material.

Assay: immunoSEQ multiplex PCR; the TCRdb copy retains only in-frame clones and omits some. The data hold approximately 470,000 clones, with 87% observed a single time. This TCR was recovered from a woman between 18 and 29 years old who had recovered from COVID-19. Sequencing was performed on PBMCs or T cells enriched from blood (not recorded which).

The CDR3 DNA sequence: TGTGCCTGGAGTGCCCAACAGGGTTATGATGGCTACACCTTC. Protein: CAWSAQQGYDGYTF. The chain is built from TRBV30 and TRBJ1-2; TRBD1 is a possible D gene (6 bases). Deletions cut 1 base from V and 6 bases from J, with 15 bases between. Germline-derived CDR1 and CDR2 are GTSNPN and SVGIG (reference sequence). The CDR3 covers 14 residues.